This entry features one T cell receptor (beta chain) sequence. Its antigen is unidentified. These data belong to a study of T cell responses to AZD1222 COVID-19 vaccine. Study-level points and caveats: White British people made up most donors, females outnumbered males, and clonal diversity was possibly underestimated. Spike-specific TCR breadth rose after two AZD1222 doses, and depth rose as well.

V was clipped by 1 base and J by 9 bases, with 7 bases between them. The germline V gene encodes CDR1 LGHDT and CDR2 YNNKEL (reference sequence). The CDR3 loop spans 12 amino acids. Sequenced by immunoSEQ multiplex PCR; TCRdb stores in-frame clones only, minus some. The sample has 150,000 or so clones, roughly 93% seen once. The material was peripheral blood, obtained on day 0 of MenACWY control vaccination. The source of this sequence is an adult in good health. The chain combines TRBV3-1 (or the pseudogene TRBV3-2) with TRBJ1-5; D unclear. The CDR3 loop is CASSQGLGPQHF. CDR3 DNA sequence: TGTGCCAGCAGCCAAGGTCTAGGGCCCCAGCATTTT.